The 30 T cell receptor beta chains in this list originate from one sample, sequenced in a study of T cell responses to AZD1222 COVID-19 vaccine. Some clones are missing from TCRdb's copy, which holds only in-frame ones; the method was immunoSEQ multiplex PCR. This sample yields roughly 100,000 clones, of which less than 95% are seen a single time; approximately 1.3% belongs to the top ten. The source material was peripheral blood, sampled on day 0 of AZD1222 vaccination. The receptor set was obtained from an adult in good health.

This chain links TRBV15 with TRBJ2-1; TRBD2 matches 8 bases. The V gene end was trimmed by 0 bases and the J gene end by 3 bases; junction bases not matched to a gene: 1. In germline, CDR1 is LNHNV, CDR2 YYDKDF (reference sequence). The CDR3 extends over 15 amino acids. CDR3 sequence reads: CATSRDRGGYNEQFF. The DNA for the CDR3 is TGTGCCACCAGCAGAGATCGGGGGGGCTACAATGAGCAGTTCTTC. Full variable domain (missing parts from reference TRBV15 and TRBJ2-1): DAMVIQNPRYQVTQFGKPVTLSCSQTLNHNVMYWYQQKSSQAPKLLFHYYDKDFNNEADTPDNFQSRRPNTSFCFLDIRSPGLGDTAMYLCATSRDRGGYNEQFFGPGTRLTVL.

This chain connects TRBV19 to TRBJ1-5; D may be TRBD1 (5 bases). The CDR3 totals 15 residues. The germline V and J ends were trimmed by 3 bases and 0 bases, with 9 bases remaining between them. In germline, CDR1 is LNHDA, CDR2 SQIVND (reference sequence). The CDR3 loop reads CASSMGRSSNQPQHF. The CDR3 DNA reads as TGTGCCAGTAGTATGGGACGTAGTAGCAATCAGCCCCAGCATTTT. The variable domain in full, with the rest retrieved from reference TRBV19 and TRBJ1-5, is DGGITQSPKYLFRKEGQNVTLSCEQNLNHDAMYWYRQDPGQGLRLIYYSQIVNDFQKGDIAEGYSVSREKKESFPLTVTSAQKNPTAFYLCASSMGRSSNQPQHFGDGTRLSIL.

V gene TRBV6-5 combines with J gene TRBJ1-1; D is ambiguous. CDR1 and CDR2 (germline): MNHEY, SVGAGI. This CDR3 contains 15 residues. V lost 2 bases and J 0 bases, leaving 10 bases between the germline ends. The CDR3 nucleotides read TGTGCCAGCAGTTACGGGGAGAGAATGAACACTGAAGCTTTCTTT. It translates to CASSYGERMNTEAFF.

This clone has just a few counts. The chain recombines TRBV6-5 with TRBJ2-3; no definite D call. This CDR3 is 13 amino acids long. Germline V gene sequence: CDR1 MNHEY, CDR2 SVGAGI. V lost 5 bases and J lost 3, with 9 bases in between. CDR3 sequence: CASSPYLTDTQYF. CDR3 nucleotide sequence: TGTGCCAGCAGTCCGTACTTGACAGATACGCAGTATTTT.

CDR3 DNA: TGTGCCAGCAGCTTAGATTTGGAGGGGGTCACCGGGGAGCTGTTTTTT. It specifies CASSLDLEGVTGELFF. J is TRBJ2-2 and V is TRBV7-3; D tentatively fits TRBD1 or TRBD2 (6 bases each). Trimming left V 2 bases short and J 4 bases short, with 14 bases between. This CDR3 has 16 amino acids. CDR1 and CDR2 from the germline V gene are SGHTA and FQGTGA.

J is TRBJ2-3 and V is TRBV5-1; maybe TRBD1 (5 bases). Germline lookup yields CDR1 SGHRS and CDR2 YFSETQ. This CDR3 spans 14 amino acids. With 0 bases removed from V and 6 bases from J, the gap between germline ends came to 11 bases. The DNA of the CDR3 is TGCGCCAGCAGCTTGGGTCAGGGTCGGGATACGCAGTATTTT. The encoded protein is CASSLGQGRDTQYF.

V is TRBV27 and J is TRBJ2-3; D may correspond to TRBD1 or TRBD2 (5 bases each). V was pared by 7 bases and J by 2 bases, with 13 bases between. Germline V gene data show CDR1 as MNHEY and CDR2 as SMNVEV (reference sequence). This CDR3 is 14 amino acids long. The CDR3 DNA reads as TGTGCCAGCAAGCTAGGGACGGACACAGATACGCAGTATTTT. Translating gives CASKLGTDTDTQYF.

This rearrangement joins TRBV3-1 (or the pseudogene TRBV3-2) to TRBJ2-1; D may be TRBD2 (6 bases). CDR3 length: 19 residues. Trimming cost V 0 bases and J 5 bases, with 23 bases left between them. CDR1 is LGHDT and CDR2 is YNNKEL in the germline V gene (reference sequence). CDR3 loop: CASSQDIGNRGLYDNEQFF. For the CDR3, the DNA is TGTGCCAGCAGCCAAGATATCGGAAATCGGGGGTTGTACGACAATGAGCAGTTCTTC.

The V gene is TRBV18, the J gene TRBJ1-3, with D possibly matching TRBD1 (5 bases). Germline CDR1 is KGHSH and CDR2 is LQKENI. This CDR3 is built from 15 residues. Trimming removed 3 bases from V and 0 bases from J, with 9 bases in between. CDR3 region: CASSPGRGSGNTIYF. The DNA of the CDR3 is TGTGCCAGCTCACCGGGACGGGGCTCTGGAAACACCATATATTTT.

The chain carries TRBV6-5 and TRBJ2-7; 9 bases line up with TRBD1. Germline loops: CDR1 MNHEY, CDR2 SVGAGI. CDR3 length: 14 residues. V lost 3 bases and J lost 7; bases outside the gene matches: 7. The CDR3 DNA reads TGTGCCAGCAGTTATTTCAGGACAGGGGATGAGCAGTACTTC. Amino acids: CASSYFRTGDEQYF.

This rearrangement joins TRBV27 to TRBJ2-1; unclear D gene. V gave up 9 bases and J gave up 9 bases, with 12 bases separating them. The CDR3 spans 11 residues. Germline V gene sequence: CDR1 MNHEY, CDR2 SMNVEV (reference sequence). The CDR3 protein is CASRSGTEQFF. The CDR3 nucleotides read TGTGCCAGTCGCTCAGGAACTGAGCAGTTCTTC.

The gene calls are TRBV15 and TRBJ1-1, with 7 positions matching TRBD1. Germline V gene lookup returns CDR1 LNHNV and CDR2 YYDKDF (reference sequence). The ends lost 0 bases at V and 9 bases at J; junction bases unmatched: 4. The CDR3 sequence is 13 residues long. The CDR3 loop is CATSRDLGQKAFF. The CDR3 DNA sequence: TGTGCCACCAGCAGAGATCTGGGACAGAAAGCTTTCTTT.

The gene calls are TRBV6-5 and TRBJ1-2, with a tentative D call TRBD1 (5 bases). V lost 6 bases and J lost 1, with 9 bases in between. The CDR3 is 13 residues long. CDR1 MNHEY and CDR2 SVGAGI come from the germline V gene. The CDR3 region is CASRRQGNYGYTF. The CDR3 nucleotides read TGTGCCAGCAGACGCCAGGGTAACTATGGCTACACCTTC.

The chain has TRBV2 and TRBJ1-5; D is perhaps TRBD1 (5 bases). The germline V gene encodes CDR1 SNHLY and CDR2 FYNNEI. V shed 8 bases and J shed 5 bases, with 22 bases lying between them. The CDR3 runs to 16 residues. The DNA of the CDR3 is TGTGCCAGCGGCTACCGGGGGATCCTGGGGGATCAGCCCCAGCATTTT. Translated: CASGYRGILGDQPQHF.

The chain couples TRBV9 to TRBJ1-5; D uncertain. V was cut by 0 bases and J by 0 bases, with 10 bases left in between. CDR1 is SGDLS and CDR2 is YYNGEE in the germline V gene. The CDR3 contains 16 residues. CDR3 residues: CASSVGEDPSNQPQHF. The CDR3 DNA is TGTGCCAGCAGCGTAGGGGAAGACCCTAGCAATCAGCCCCAGCATTTT.

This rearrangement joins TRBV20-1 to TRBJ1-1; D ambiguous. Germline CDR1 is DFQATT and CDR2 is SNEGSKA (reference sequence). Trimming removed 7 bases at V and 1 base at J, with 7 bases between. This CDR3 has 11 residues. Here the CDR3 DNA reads TGCAGTGTCAGGCCGAACACTGAAGCTTTCTTT. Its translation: CSVRPNTEAFF.

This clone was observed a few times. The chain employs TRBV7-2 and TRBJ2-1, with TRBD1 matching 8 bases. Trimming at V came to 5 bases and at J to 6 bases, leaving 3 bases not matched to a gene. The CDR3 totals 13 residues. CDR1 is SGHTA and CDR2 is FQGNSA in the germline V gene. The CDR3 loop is CASSQDRVNEQFF. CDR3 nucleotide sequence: TGTGCCAGCAGCCAGGACAGGGTCAATGAGCAGTTCTTC. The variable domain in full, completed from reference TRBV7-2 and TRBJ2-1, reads GAGVSQSPSNKVTEKGKDVELRCDPISGHTALYWYRQSLGQGLEFLIYFQGNSAPDKSGLPSDRFSAERTGGSVSTLTIQRTQQEDSAVYLCASSQDRVNEQFFGPGTRLTVL.

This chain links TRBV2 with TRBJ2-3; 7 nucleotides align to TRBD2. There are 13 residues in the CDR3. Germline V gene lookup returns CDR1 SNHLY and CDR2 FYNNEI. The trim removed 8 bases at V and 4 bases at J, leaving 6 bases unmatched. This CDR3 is CASGGGGADTQYF. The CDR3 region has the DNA TGTGCCAGCGGTGGTGGGGGGGCAGATACGCAGTATTTT.

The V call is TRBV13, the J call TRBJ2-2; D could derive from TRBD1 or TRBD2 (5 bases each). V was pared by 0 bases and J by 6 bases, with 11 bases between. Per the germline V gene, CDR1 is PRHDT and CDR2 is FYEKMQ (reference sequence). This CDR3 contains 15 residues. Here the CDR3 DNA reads TGTGCCAGCAGCTTAGGCCTCCAGGGAGCCGGGGAGCTGTTTTTT. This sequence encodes CASSLGLQGAGELFF.

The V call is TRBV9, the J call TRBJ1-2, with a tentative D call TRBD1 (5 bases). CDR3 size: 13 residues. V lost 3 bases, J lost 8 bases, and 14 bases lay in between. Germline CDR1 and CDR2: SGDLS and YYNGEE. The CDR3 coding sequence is TGTGCCAGCAGCGCGAGCCGCAGGGACGGCTACACCTTC. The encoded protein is CASSASRRDGYTF.

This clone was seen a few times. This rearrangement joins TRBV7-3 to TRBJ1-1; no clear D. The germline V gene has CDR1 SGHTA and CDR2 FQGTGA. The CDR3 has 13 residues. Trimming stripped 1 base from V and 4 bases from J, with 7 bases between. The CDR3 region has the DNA TGTGCCAGCAGCTTAAATCATGGCACTGAAGCTTTCTTT. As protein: CASSLNHGTEAFF. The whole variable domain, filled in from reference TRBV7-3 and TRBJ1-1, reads GAGVSQTPSNKVTEKGKYVELRCDPISGHTALYWYRQSLGQGPEFLIYFQGTGAADDSGLPNDRFFAVRPEGSVSTLKIQRTERGDSAVYLCASSLNHGTEAFFGQGTRLTVV.

DNA for the CDR3: TGTGCCAGCAGCCAAGTCAGGGTCGGCTACACCTTC. Protein: CASSQVRVGYTF. V and J are TRBV3-1 (or the pseudogene TRBV3-2) and TRBJ1-2, with D perhaps TRBD1 (5 bases). CDR3 length equals 12 residues. V was shortened by 1 base and J by 8 bases, with 8 bases between the two germline ends. Germline loops: CDR1 LGHDT, CDR2 YNNKEL (reference sequence).

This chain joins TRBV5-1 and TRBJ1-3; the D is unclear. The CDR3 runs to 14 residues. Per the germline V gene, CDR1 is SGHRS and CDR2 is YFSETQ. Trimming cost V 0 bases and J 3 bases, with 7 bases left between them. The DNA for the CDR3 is TGCGCCAGCAGCTTGGGTTTAGGTGGAAACACCATATATTTT. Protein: CASSLGLGGNTIYF.

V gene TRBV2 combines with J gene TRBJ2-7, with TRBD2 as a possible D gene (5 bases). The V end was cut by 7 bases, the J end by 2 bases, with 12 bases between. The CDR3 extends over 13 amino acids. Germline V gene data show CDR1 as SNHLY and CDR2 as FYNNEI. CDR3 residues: CASTRGTAYEQYF. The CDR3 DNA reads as TGTGCCAGCACTCGGGGTACGGCCTACGAGCAGTACTTC.

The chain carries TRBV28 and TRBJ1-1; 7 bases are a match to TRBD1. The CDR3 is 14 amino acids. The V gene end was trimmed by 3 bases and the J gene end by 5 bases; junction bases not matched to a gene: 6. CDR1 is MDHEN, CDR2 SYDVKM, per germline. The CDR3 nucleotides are TGTGCCAGCAGTTTCAAAGACAGGGAGACTGAAGCTTTCTTT. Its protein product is CASSFKDRETEAFF.

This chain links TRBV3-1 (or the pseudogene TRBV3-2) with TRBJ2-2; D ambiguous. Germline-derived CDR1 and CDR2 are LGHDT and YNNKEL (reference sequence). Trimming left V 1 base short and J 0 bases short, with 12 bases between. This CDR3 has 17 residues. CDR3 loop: CASSQGLVGSNTGELFF. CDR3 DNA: TGTGCCAGCAGCCAAGGCCTTGTGGGGTCGAACACCGGGGAGCTGTTTTTT.

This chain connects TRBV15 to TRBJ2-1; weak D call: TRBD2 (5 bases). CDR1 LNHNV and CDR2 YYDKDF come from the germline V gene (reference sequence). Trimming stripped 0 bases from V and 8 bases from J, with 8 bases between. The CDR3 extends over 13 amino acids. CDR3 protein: CATSRDLRDEQFF. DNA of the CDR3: TGTGCCACCAGCAGAGATTTGCGGGATGAGCAGTTCTTC.

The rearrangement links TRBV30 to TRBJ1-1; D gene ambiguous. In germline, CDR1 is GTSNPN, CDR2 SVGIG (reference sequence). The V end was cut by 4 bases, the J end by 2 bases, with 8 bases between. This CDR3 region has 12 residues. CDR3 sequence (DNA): TGTGCCTGGAACGATGTTAACACTGAAGCTTTCTTT. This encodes CAWNDVNTEAFF.

The CDR3: CASSPTSGGYGYTF. CDR3 bases: TGTGCCAGCAGTCCCACCTCAGGGGGCTATGGCTACACCTTC. The chain joins TRBV28 to TRBJ1-2; 7 bases are shared with TRBD1. V dropped 5 bases and J dropped 4; count of bases not matched to a gene: 7. In germline, CDR1 is MDHEN, CDR2 SYDVKM. The CDR3 runs to 14 residues.

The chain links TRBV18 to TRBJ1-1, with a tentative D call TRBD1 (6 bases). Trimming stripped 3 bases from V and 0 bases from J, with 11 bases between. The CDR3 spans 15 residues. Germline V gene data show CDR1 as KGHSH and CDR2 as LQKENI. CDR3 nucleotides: TGTGCCAGCTCACCTCAGCAGGGGATGAACACTGAAGCTTTCTTT. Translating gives CASSPQQGMNTEAFF.